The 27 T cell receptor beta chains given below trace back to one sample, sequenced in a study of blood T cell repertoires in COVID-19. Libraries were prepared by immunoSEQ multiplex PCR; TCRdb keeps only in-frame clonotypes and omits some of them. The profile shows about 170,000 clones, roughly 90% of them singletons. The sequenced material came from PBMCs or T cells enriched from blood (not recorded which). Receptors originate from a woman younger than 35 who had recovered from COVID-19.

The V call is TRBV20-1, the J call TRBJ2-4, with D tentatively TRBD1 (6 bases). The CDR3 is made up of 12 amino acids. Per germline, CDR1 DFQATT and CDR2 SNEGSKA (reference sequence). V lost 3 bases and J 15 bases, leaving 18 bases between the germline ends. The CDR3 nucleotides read TGCAGTGCTAGTTCAACACAGGGCGGCGTGTACTTC. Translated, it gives CSASSTQGGVYF.

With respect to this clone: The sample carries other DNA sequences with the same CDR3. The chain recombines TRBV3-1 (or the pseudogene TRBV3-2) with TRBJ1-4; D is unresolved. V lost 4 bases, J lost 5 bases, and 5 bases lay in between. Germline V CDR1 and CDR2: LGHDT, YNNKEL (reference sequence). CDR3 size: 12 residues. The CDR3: CASSRQNEKLFF. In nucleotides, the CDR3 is TGTGCCAGCAGCCGACAAAATGAAAAACTGTTTTTT.

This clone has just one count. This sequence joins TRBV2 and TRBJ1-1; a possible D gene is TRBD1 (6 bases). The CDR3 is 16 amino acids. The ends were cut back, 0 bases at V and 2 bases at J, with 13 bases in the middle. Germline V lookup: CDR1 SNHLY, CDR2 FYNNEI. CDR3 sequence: CASSEAVWTANTEAFF. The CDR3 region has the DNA TGTGCCAGCAGTGAAGCAGTTTGGACAGCAAACACTGAAGCTTTCTTT.

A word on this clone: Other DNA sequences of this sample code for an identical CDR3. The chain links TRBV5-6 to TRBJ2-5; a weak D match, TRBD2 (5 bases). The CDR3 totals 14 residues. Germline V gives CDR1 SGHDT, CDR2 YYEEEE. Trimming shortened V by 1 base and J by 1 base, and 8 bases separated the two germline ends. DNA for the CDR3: TGTGCCAGCAGCTTGTTACGGGGCCAAGAGACCCAGTACTTC. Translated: CASSLLRGQETQYF.

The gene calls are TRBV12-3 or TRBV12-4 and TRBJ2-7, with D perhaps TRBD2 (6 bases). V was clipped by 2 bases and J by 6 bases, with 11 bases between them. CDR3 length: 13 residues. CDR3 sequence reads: CASSLRGVAEQYF. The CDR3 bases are TGTGCCAGCAGTTTACGCGGGGTGGCCGAGCAGTACTTC.

CDR3 nucleotides: TGTGCCTGGACTAGCGGGAGGGGTGAGCAGTTCTTC. Protein: CAWTSGRGEQFF. The chain uses TRBV30 and TRBJ2-1; TRBD2 agrees at 12 bases. V lost 4 bases to trimming and J lost 9 bases; unmatched junction nucleotides: 1. The germline CDR1 and CDR2 sequences are GTSNPN and SVGIG (reference sequence). The CDR3 is made up of 12 amino acids.

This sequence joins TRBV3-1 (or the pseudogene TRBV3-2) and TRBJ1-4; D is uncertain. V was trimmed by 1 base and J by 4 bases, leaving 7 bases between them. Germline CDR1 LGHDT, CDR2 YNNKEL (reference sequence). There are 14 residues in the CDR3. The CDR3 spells CASSQVIRNEKLFF. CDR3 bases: TGTGCCAGCAGCCAAGTTATCCGTAATGAAAAACTGTTTTTT.

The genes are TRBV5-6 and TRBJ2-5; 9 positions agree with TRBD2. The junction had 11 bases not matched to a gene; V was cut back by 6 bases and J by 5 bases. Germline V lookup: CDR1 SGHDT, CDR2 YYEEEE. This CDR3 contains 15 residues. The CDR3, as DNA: TGTGCCAGCACCATGAGGGCGGGAGGGACGGAGACCCAGTACTTC. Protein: CASTMRAGGTETQYF.

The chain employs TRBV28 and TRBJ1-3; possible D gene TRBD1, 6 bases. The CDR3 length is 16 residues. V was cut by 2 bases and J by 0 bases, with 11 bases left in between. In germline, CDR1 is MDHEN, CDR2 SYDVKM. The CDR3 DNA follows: TGTGCCAGCAGTTTAAACAGGGACCCCTCTGGAAACACCATATATTTT. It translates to CASSLNRDPSGNTIYF.

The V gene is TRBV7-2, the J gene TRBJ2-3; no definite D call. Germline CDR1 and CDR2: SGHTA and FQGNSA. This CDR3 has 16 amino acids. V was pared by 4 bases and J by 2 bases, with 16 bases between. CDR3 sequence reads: CASSSSGGGYTDTQYF. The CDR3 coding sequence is TGTGCCAGCAGCTCCTCTGGCGGCGGCTACACAGATACGCAGTATTTT.

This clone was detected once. The CDR3 bases are TGTGCCACCAGCAGAGATCCAGGCGGGGGGGATAAACTGTTTTTT. Translated: CATSRDPGGGDKLFF. The chain couples TRBV15 to TRBJ1-4; TRBD1 might be the D (5 bases). The V gene lost 0 bases and the J gene lost 11 bases, with 16 bases spanning the gap. The CDR3 extends over 15 amino acids. Germline V lookup: CDR1 LNHNV, CDR2 YYDKDF (reference sequence).

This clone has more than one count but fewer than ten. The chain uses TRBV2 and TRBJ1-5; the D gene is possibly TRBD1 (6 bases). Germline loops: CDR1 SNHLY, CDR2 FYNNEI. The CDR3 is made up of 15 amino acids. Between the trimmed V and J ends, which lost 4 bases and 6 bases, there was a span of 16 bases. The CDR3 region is CASSGNRATGQPQHF. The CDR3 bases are TGTGCCAGCAGTGGGAACAGGGCCACCGGTCAGCCCCAGCATTTT. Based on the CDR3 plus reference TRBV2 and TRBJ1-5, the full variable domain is EPEVTQTPSHQVTQMGQEVILRCVPISNHLYFYWYRQILGQKVEFLVSFYNNEISEKSEIFDDQFSVERPDGSNFTLKIRSTKLEDSAMYFCASSGNRATGQPQHFGDGTRLSIL.

CDR3 sequence reads: CASSSRTGPVDNEKLFF. CDR3 nucleotides: TGTGCCAGTAGTTCCAGGACAGGACCGGTGGATAATGAAAAACTGTTTTTT. The J gene is TRBJ1-4, the V gene TRBV19; 7 nucleotides line up with TRBD1. V was pared by 5 bases and J by 4 bases, with 13 bases of the junction left unmatched. The CDR3 spans 17 residues. Germline V gene data show CDR1 as LNHDA and CDR2 as SQIVND (reference sequence).

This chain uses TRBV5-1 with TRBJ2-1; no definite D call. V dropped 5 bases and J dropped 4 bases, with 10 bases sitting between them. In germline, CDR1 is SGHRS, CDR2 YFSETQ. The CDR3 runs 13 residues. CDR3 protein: CASRLEVYNEQFF. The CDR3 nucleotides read TGCGCCAGCAGGTTAGAGGTTTACAATGAGCAGTTCTTC.

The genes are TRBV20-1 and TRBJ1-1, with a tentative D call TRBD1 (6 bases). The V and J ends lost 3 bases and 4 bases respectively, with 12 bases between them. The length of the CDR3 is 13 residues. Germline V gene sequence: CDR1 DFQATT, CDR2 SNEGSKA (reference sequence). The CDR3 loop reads CSASKQGITEAFF. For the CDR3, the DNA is TGCAGTGCTAGTAAACAGGGTATCACTGAAGCTTTCTTT.

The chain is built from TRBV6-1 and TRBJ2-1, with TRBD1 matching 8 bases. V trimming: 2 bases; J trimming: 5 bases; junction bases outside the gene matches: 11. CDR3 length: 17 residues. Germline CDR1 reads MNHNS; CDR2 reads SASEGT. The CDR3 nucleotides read TGTGCCAGCAGTGAAACCCCAGGGGGCCAATTGGACAATGAGCAGTTCTTC. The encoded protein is CASSETPGGQLDNEQFF.

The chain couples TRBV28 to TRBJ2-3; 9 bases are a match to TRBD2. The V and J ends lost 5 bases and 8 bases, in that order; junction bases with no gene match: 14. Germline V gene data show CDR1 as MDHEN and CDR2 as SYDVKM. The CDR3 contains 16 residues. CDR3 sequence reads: CASSPEGLALRFTQYF. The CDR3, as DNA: TGTGCCAGCAGTCCCGAGGGACTAGCCCTTCGTTTTACGCAGTATTTT. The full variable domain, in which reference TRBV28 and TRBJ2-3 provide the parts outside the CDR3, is DVKVTQSSRYLVKRTGEKVFLECVQDMDHENMFWYRQDPGLGLRLIYFSYDVKMKEKGDIPEGYSVSREKKERFSLILESASTNQTSMYLCASSPEGLALRFTQYFGPGTRLTVL.

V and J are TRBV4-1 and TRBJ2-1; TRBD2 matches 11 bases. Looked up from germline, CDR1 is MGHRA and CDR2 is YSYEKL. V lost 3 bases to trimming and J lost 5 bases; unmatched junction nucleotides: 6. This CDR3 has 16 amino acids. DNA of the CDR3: TGCGCCAGCAGCCAGGGTAGCGGGAGGGTAGACAATGAGCAGTTCTTC. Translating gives CASSQGSGRVDNEQFF.

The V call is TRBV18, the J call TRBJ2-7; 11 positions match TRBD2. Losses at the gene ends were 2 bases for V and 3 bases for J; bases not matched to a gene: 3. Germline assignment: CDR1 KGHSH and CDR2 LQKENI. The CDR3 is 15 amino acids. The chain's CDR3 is CASSPATSGGYEQYF. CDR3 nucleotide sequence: TGTGCCAGCTCACCAGCCACTAGCGGGGGCTACGAGCAGTACTTC. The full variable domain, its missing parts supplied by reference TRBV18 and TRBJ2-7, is NAGVMQNPRHLVRRRGQEARLRCSPMKGHSHVYWYRQLPEEGLKFMVYLQKENIIDESGMPKERFSAEFPKEGPSILRIQQVVRGDSAAYFCASSPATSGGYEQYFGPGTRLTVT.

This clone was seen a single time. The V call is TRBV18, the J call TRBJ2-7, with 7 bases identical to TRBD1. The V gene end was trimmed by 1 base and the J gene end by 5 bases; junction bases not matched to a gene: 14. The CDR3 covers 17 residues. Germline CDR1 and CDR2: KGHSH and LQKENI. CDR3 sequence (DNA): TGTGCCAGCTCACCACAGACAGGGAATAGAGGGACCGACGAGCAGTACTTC. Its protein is CASSPQTGNRGTDEQYF.

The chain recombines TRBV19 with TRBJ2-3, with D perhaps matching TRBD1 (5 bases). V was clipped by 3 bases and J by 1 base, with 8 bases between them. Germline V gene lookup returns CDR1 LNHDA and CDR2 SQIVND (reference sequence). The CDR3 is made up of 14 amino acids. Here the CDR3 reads CASSIQGGTDTQYF. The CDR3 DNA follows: TGTGCCAGTAGTATCCAGGGTGGCACAGATACGCAGTATTTT.

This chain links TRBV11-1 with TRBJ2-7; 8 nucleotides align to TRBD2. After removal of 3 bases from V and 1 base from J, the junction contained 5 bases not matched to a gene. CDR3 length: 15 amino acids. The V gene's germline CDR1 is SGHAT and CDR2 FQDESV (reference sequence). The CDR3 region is CASSFHRGGSYEQYF. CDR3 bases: TGTGCCAGCAGCTTTCATCGGGGGGGGTCCTACGAGCAGTACTTC.

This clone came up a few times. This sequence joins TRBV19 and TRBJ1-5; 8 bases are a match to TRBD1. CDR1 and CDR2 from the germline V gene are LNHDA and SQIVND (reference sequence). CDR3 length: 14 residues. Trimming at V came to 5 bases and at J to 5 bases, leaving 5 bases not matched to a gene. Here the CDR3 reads CASSQSGGYQPQHF. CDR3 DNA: TGTGCCAGTAGTCAATCAGGGGGCTATCAGCCCCAGCATTTT.

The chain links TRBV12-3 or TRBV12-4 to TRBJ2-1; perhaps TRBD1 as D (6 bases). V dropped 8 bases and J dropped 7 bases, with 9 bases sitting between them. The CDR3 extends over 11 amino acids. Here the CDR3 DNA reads TGTGCCAGCGAACAGGGAAATGAGCAGTTCTTC. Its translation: CASEQGNEQFF.

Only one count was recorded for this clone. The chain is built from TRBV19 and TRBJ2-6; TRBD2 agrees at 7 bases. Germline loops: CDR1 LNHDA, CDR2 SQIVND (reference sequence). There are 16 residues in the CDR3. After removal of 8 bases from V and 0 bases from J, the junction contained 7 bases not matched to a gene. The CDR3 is CASGPGGFSGANVLTF. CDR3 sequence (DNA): TGTGCCAGTGGGCCGGGAGGCTTCTCTGGGGCCAACGTCCTGACTTTC.

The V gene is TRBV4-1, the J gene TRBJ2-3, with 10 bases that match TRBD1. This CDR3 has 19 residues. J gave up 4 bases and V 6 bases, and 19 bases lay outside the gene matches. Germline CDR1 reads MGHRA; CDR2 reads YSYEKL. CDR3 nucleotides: TGCGCCAGCAGTCTCCCCGGTTCCGGACAGGGGGGATTCCCAGATACGCAGTATTTT. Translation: CASSLPGSGQGGFPDTQYF.

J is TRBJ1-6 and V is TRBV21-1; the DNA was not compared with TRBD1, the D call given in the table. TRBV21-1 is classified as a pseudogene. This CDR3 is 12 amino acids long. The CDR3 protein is CASSTTGSPLHF. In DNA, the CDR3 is TGTGCCAGCAGCACGACAGGGTCACCCCTCCACTTT.